A selection of T cell receptor beta chains follows, all from one sample in a study of Ad26.COV2.S vaccination and SARS-CoV-2 variants. Method: immunoSEQ multiplex PCR; TCRdb's copy keeps in-frame clones and lacks some. Of 300,000 to 450,000 clones listed, approximately 84% were seen once; the top ten hold 3.3%. Sequencing was performed on peripheral blood, taken in a trial of Ad26.COV2.S vaccine versus placebo. The receptors derive from a person aged 18 to 65 who received the Ad26.COV2.S COVID-19 vaccine or a placebo. Both conserved end residues are part of each CDR3. The D gene is left open where the match is weak. Rows may omit the clone size; those that give it use once, few, many or a size class.

>.|TRBV3-1/TRBV3-2|.|TRBJ2-2
TGTGCCAGCAGCCATCTATCTTTAGGGGAGCTGTTTTTT
CASSHLSLGELFF
>.|TRBV15|TRBD1|TRBJ2-5
TGTGCCACCAGCAGAGGACAGGGGCGCCAAGAGACCCAGTACTTC
CATSRGQGRQETQYF
>.|TRBV5-1|TRBD2|TRBJ2-3
TGCGCCAGCAGCCCTGGAGGGACTAGCGGGGGGCCGAGCACAGATACGCAGTATTTT
CASSPGGTSGGPSTDTQYF
>.|TRBV19|.|TRBJ2-5
TGTGCCAGTAGTATGAGAACAGGGAAACAAGAGACCCAGTACTTC
CASSMRTGKQETQYF
>.|TRBV19|.|TRBJ1-2
TGTGCCAGTAGTATTTGGACCCCGACAGAGGATGGCTACACCTTC
CASSIWTPTEDGYTF
>.|TRBV4-1|.|TRBJ2-3
TGCGCCAGCAGCCTCGCTAGGGAGAATACGCAGTATTTT
CASSLARENTQYF
>.|TRBV15|.|TRBJ2-6
TGTGCCACCAGCAGCGTCTCTTGGGCCAACGTCCTGACTTTC
CATSSVSWANVLTF
>few|TRBV5-8|.|TRBJ2-3
TGTGCCAGCAGCTTGCGGGGTATAGATACGCAGTATTTT
CASSLRGIDTQYF
>once|TRBV28|TRBD1|TRBJ1-1
TGTGCCAGCAGTTCCCCTTCGGGAGGGGGCCGGGGTTTCTTT
CASSSPSGGGRGFF
>few|TRBV3-1/TRBV3-2|.|TRBJ1-5
TGTGCCAGCAGCCAGTGGGTGGATCAGCCCCAGCATTTT
CASSQWVDQPQHF
>many|TRBV29-1|.|TRBJ2-5
TGCAGCGTTGACCCCGCAGGGTACCAAGAGACCCAGTACTTC
CSVDPAGYQETQYF
>.|TRBV6-2/TRBV6-3|.|TRBJ1-1
TGTGCCAGCAGTTACTCGGGGGCCACTCCGAGCACTGAAGCTTTCTTT
CASSYSGATPSTEAFF